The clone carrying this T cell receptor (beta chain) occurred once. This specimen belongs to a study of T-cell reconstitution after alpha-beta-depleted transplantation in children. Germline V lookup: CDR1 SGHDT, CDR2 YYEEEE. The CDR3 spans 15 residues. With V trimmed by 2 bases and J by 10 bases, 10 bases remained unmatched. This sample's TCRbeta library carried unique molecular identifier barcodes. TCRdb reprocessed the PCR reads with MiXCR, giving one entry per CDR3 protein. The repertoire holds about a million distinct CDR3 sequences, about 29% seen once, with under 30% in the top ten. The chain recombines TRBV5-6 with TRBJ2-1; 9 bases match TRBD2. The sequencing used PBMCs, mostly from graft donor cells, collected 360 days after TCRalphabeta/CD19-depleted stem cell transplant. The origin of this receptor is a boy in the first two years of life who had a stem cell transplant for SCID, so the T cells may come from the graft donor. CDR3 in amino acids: CASSLIPAGGREQFF. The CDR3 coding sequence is TGTGCCAGCAGCTTAATTCCAGCGGGGGGTCGGGAGCAGTTCTTC.